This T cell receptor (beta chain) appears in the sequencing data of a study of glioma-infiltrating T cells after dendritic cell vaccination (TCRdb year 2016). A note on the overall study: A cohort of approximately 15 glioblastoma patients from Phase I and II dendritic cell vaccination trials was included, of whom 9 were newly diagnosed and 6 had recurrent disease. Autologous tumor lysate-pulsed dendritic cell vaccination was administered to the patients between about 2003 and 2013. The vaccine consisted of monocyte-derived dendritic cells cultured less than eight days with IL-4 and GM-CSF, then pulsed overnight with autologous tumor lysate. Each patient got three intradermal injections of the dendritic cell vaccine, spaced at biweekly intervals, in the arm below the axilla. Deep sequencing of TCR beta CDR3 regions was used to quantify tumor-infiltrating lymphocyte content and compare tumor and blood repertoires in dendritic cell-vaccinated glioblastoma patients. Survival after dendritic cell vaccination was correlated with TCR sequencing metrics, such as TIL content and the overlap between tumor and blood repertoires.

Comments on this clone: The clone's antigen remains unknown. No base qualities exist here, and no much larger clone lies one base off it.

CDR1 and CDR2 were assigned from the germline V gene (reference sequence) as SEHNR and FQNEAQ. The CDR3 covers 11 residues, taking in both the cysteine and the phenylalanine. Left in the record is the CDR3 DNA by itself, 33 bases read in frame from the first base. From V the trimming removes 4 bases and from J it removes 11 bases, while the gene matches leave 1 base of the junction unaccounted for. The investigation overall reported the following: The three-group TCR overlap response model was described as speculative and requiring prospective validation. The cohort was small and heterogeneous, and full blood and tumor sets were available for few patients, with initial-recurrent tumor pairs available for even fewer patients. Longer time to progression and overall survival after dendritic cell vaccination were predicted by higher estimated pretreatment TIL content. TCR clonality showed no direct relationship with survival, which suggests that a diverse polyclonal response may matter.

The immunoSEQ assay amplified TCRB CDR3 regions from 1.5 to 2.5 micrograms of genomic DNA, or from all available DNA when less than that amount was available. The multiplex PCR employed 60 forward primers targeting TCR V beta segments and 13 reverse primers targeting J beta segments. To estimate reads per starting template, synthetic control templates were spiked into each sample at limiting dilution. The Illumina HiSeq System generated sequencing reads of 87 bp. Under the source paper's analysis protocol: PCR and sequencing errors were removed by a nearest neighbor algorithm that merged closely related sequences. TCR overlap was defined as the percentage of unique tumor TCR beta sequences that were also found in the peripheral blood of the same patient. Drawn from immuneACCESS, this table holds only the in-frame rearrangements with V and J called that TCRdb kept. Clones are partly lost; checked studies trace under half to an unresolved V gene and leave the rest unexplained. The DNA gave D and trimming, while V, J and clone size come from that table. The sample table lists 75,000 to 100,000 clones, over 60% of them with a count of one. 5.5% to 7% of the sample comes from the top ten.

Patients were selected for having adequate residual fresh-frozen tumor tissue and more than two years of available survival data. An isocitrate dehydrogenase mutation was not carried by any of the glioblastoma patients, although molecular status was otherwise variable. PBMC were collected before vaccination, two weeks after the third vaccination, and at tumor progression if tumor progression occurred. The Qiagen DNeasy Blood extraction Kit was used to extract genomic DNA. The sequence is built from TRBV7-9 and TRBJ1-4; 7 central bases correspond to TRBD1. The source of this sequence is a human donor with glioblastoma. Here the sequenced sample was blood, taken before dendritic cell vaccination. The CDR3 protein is CASSSTGKLFF. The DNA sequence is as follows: TGTGCCAGCAGCTCGACAGGGAAACTGTTTTTT.